This T cell receptor (beta chain) came from a study of siplizumab effects on memory and regulatory T cells. Study results and caveats: Few alloreactive clones mapped to unstimulated subsets. Naive T cells seemed more diverse than memory cells; they also seemed major alloresponse contributors. Under siplizumab, alloreactive sequences traced to unstimulated CD4+ memory cells were significantly reduced. Roughly 75-97% of proliferating CD4+ or CD8+ clones lacked a naive or memory phenotype that could be assigned.

For this clone: Its target is not known.

The repertoire was sequenced with immunoSEQ multiplex PCR; TCRdb's copy has only in-frame clones and lacks some. The profile shows more than 85,000 clones, approximately 94% of them singletons. CDR1 DFQATT and CDR2 SNEGSKA come from the germline V gene (reference sequence). This CDR3 comprises 11 residues. The germline V and J ends were trimmed by 3 bases and 9 bases, with 9 bases remaining between them. The genes are TRBV20-1 and TRBJ2-1; D possibly corresponds to TRBD2 (5 bases). Material: Tregs sorted from blood. The sequence derives from a human donor in good health. CDR3 bases: TGCAGTGCTAGTAGCGTTGGTGAGCAGTTCTTC. It specifies CSASSVGEQFF.